Reported below is one T cell receptor beta chain. This sample is drawn from a study of OX40 agonist ivuxolimab in advanced cancers. The V and J ends lost 3 bases and 2 bases respectively, with 6 bases between them. CDR1 is MGHDK, CDR2 SYGVNS, per germline. This CDR3 has 13 residues. Sequencing used immunoSEQ multiplex PCR; TCRdb keeps in-frame clones, though not all of them. The table has about 150,000 clones, roughly 92% seen once. This sequence joins TRBV25-1 and TRBJ2-3; D uncertain. The TCR comes from an adult with an advanced solid tumor such as melanoma, head and neck, liver or kidney cancer. The sequenced sample was CD4+ or CD8+ T cells sorted from blood, obtained in a trial of the OX40 agonist ivuxolimab. CDR3 sequence: CASSDHFTDTQYF. CDR3 nucleotides: TGTGCCAGCAGTGATCACTTCACAGATACGCAGTATTTT.